Listed here are 26 T cell receptor beta chains from one sample, sequenced in a study of blood T cell repertoires in COVID-19. Profiling relied on immunoSEQ multiplex PCR, and the TCRdb table lists in-frame clones only, not all of them. The sample includes over 110,000 clones, 84% of them seen just once. Specimen: peripheral blood. The source of these receptors is a man in his sixties with active or convalescent COVID-19.

The V gene is TRBV4-1, the J gene TRBJ1-4, with D maybe TRBD1 (5 bases). The CDR3 is 15 amino acids. V lost 1 base to trimming and J lost 5 bases, with 11 bases between them. Germline values: CDR1 MGHRA, CDR2 YSYEKL. This chain's CDR3 is CASSQGRVGNEKLFF. The CDR3, as DNA: TGCGCCAGCAGCCAAGGCAGGGTCGGGAATGAAAAACTGTTTTTT.

This rearrangement joins TRBV12-3 or TRBV12-4 to TRBJ1-4; 8 bases line up with TRBD1. The CDR3 is 13 amino acids. Trimming removed 4 bases from V and 14 bases from J; junction bases left unmatched: 9. This CDR3 is CASSWDKRDRLFF. CDR3 DNA: TGTGCCAGCAGTTGGGATAAGAGGGACAGGCTGTTTTTT.

V gene TRBV4-1 combines with J gene TRBJ1-1; 9 bases line up with TRBD1. The length of the CDR3 is 13 residues. J lost 11 bases, V lost 4 bases, and 8 bases had no gene match. Germline CDR1 is MGHRA and CDR2 is YSYEKL. The CDR3: CASSPTGGYRAFF. CDR3 sequence (DNA): TGCGCCAGCAGCCCGACAGGGGGATATCGGGCTTTCTTT.

The chain recombines TRBV9 with TRBJ1-3; D gene uncertain. Germline V gene data show CDR1 as SGDLS and CDR2 as YYNGEE. CDR3 size: 14 residues. V was clipped by 3 bases and J by 2 bases, with 9 bases between them. CDR3 coding DNA: TGTGCCAGCAGCGCCGGTACCGCTGGAAACACCATATATTTT. As protein: CASSAGTAGNTIYF.

The genes are TRBV6-5 and TRBJ2-7, with D perhaps matching TRBD1 (5 bases). V lost 1 base and J lost 1, with 11 bases in between. CDR3 length equals 15 residues. Looked up from germline, CDR1 is MNHEY and CDR2 is SVGAGI. The CDR3 DNA reads TGTGCCAGCAGTTACTACGGAAAGGGGTCCTACGAGCAGTACTTC. It yields the protein CASSYYGKGSYEQYF.

This clone was seen only a few times. V is TRBV18 and J is TRBJ1-2, with 9 bases aligning to TRBD1. In germline, CDR1 is KGHSH, CDR2 LQKENI. Trimming took 3 bases from V and 2 from J; bases not matched to a gene: 7. This CDR3 comprises 16 residues. In nucleotides, the CDR3 is TGTGCCAGCTCACCCCCGGGACAGGGAAGGAACTATGGCTACACCTTC. Translation: CASSPPGQGRNYGYTF.

The chain links TRBV4-3 to TRBJ2-7; 9 bases are a match to TRBD2. The V and J ends lost 3 bases and 4 bases, in that order; junction bases with no gene match: 7. Germline V gives CDR1 LGHNA, CDR2 YSLEER. This CDR3 is built from 15 residues. The CDR3 is CASSQVTSGSYEQYF. In DNA, the CDR3 is TGCGCCAGCAGCCAGGTGACTAGCGGATCTTACGAGCAGTACTTC.

The chain joins TRBV10-3 to TRBJ1-3, with 7 bases fitting TRBD1. Trimming took 7 bases from V and 0 from J; bases not matched to a gene: 3. The CDR3 contains 14 residues. Germline CDR1 and CDR2: ENHRY and SYGVKD. Here the CDR3 reads CAIKGQSSGNTIYF. The DNA for the CDR3 is TGTGCCATCAAGGGACAGAGCTCTGGAAACACCATATATTTT.

The chain carries TRBV7-2 and TRBJ2-3; TRBD2 matches 7 bases. There are 15 residues in the CDR3. CDR1 is SGHTA and CDR2 is FQGNSA in the germline V gene. Trimming at V came to 1 base and at J to 0 bases, leaving 1 base not matched to a gene. CDR3 nucleotides: TGTGCCAGCAGCTTAGTCGGGGGGAGCACAGATACGCAGTATTTT. Translation gives CASSLVGGSTDTQYF.

This chain connects TRBV7-2 to TRBJ2-7, with 8 bases aligning to TRBD1. Unmatched junction bases numbered 4, after V lost 1 base and J lost 5 bases. This CDR3 region has 14 residues. Per the germline V gene, CDR1 is SGHTA and CDR2 is FQGNSA. The chain's CDR3 is CASSLGTGLNEQYV. Written as DNA, the CDR3 is TGTGCCAGCAGCTTAGGGACAGGGCTCAACGAGCAGTACGTC.

The rearrangement joins TRBV9 to TRBJ2-1; maybe TRBD2 (5 bases). The CDR3 totals 13 residues. Trimming took off 0 bases at V and 6 bases at J, with 7 bases between the two ends. Germline V gene lookup returns CDR1 SGDLS and CDR2 YYNGEE. CDR3 DNA sequence: TGTGCCAGCAGCGTAGACGGAGGCAATGAGCAGTTCTTC. This gives the protein CASSVDGGNEQFF.

CDR3 in amino acids: CASSRDRGFGSPLHF. The DNA for the CDR3 is TGTGCCAGCTCTAGGGACAGGGGTTTTGGTTCACCCCTCCACTTT. J is TRBJ1-6 and V is TRBV6-5; 10 bases match TRBD1. The CDR3 loop spans 15 amino acids. Germline V gene data show CDR1 as MNHEY and CDR2 as SVGAGI. Unmatched junction bases numbered 10, after V lost 8 bases and J lost 9 bases.

This clone was counted only a few times. The chain uses TRBV2 and TRBJ2-3, with TRBD2 matching 7 bases. CDR1 is SNHLY and CDR2 is FYNNEI in the germline V gene. Losses at the gene ends were 6 bases for V and 3 bases for J; bases not matched to a gene: 12. CDR3 size: 16 residues. This CDR3 reads CASRVNRRGGTDTQYF. The CDR3 DNA sequence: TGTGCCAGCAGGGTGAATCGACGGGGAGGGACAGATACGCAGTATTTT.

The chain has TRBV10-3 and TRBJ1-1, with D possibly TRBD1 on 6 matching bases. The V and J ends lost 9 bases and 1 base respectively, with 12 bases between them. The CDR3 has 13 amino acids. Germline V gene sequence: CDR1 ENHRY, CDR2 SYGVKD. CDR3 sequence (DNA): TGTGCCATGAGTACAGGGCAGAACACTGAAGCTTTCTTT. This encodes CAMSTGQNTEAFF.

This sequence joins TRBV27 and TRBJ2-3, with 7 bases fitting TRBD1. The CDR3 totals 15 residues. V dropped 6 bases and J dropped 1; count of bases not matched to a gene: 7. In germline, CDR1 is MNHEY, CDR2 SMNVEV (reference sequence). The CDR3 sequence: CASSIRGPGTDTQYF. The DNA for the CDR3 is TGTGCCAGCAGCATAAGGGGGCCCGGCACAGATACGCAGTATTTT.

This sequence joins TRBV3-1 (or the pseudogene TRBV3-2) and TRBJ2-5; a possible D gene is TRBD1 (6 bases). The CDR3 has 17 residues. Germline lookup yields CDR1 LGHDT and CDR2 YNNKEL (reference sequence). V was cut by 0 bases and J by 2 bases, with 16 bases left in between. CDR3 amino acids: CASSQDVPGTLQETQYF. Written as DNA, the CDR3 is TGTGCCAGCAGCCAAGACGTTCCCGGGACACTACAAGAGACCCAGTACTTC.

The chain uses TRBV6-6 and TRBJ1-5, with a tentative D call TRBD1 (5 bases). The CDR3 sequence is 15 residues long. The germline V gene encodes CDR1 MNHNY and CDR2 SVGAGI (reference sequence). With 6 bases removed from V and 6 bases from J, the gap between germline ends came to 18 bases. The CDR3 loop reads CASSPLGGVGQPQHF. CDR3 sequence (DNA): TGTGCCAGCAGCCCCTTGGGGGGTGTGGGTCAGCCCCAGCATTTT.

Only a few counts were recorded for this clone. The genes are TRBV11-2 and TRBJ1-3, with 7 nucleotides matching TRBD1. Germline CDR1 reads SGHAT; CDR2 reads FQNNGV. The CDR3 length is 16 residues. The trim removed 3 bases at V and 2 bases at J, leaving 7 bases unmatched. The chain's CDR3 is CASSLLRGRTGNTIYF. CDR3 in DNA: TGTGCCAGCAGCTTGTTGAGGGGGCGAACTGGAAACACCATATATTTT.

The V and J genes are TRBV4-1 and TRBJ2-7; TRBD2 agrees at 13 bases. V dropped 4 bases and J dropped 2; count of bases not matched to a gene: 5. The CDR3 is 16 residues long. The germline V gene has CDR1 MGHRA and CDR2 YSYEKL. The DNA for the CDR3 is TGCGCCAGCAGCCTAGGACTAGCGGGAGCCGCCTACGAGCAGTACGTC. Its translation: CASSLGLAGAAYEQYV.

The V gene is TRBV4-1, the J gene TRBJ1-1; TRBD1 matches 8 bases. The CDR3 loop spans 13 amino acids. Unmatched junction bases numbered 4, after V lost 6 bases and J lost 4 bases. Germline V gives CDR1 MGHRA, CDR2 YSYEKL. The CDR3 DNA reads as TGCGCCAGCAGAGCGACAGGGGCCACTGAAGCTTTCTTT. Amino acid sequence: CASRATGATEAFF.

The chain has TRBV29-1 and TRBJ1-1; D unresolved. CDR1 and CDR2 (germline): SQVTM, ANQGSEA. Deletions cut 4 bases from V and 0 bases from J, with 9 bases between. This CDR3 has 13 residues. The CDR3 nucleotides read TGCAGCGTTGCACAGCACATGAACACTGAAGCTTTCTTT. Translated: CSVAQHMNTEAFF.

The rearrangement uses TRBV7-2 and TRBJ1-1; unclear D gene. The CDR3 is 13 amino acids. Germline V gene data show CDR1 as SGHTA and CDR2 as FQGNSA. With 4 bases removed from V and 4 bases from J, the gap between germline ends came to 10 bases. CDR3 DNA: TGTGCCAGCAGCTCGCGGTTGCGCACTGAAGCTTTCTTT. Translation gives CASSSRLRTEAFF.

This clone was seen many times. The rearrangement joins TRBV13 to TRBJ1-4, with 8 positions matching TRBD1. The CDR3 is made up of 13 amino acids. Germline V gives CDR1 PRHDT, CDR2 FYEKMQ (reference sequence). J lost 6 bases, V lost 4 bases, and 1 base had no gene match. The CDR3 loop is CASSSRGHEKLFF. CDR3 sequence (DNA): TGTGCCAGCAGCTCCAGGGGGCATGAAAAACTGTTTTTT.

This chain links TRBV2 with TRBJ2-1; 8 bases agree with TRBD1. The V gene's germline CDR1 is SNHLY and CDR2 FYNNEI. V gave up 9 bases and J gave up 9 bases; unmatched junction bases: 1. This CDR3 region has 10 residues. As DNA, the CDR3 is TGTGCCAGACAGGGGGTTGAGCAGTTCTTC. This sequence encodes CARQGVEQFF.

This clone showed up just once. The chain couples TRBV6-5 to TRBJ1-1, with unresolved D. V lost 8 bases to trimming and J lost 7 bases, with 11 bases between them. The CDR3 covers 11 residues. In germline, CDR1 is MNHEY, CDR2 SVGAGI. The CDR3: CASSRGIEAFF. The CDR3 DNA is TGTGCCAGCTCCAGAGGGATTGAAGCTTTCTTT.

The rearrangement uses TRBV4-3 and TRBJ1-6; D is perhaps TRBD1 (6 bases). CDR3 size: 17 residues. Trimming took 0 bases from V and 7 from J, leaving 16 bases between them. The germline V gene has CDR1 LGHNA and CDR2 YSLEER. The CDR3 here is CASSQDRLQGRNSPLHF. As DNA, the CDR3 is TGCGCCAGCAGCCAAGACCGATTACAGGGAAGGAATTCACCCCTCCACTTT.